Shown below are 7 T cell receptor beta chains from a single sample sequenced in a study of control samples from healthy donors and cancer patients. Some clones are missing from TCRdb's copy, which holds only in-frame ones; the method was immunoSEQ multiplex PCR. The sample yields 45,000 to 60,000 clones, approximately 94% seen once. The material sequenced was PBMCs. The receptors were gathered from a man aged 25 to 45 with colorectal cancer.

This chain links TRBV25-1 with TRBJ2-1; no firm D call. This CDR3 spans 15 amino acids. Trimming removed 7 bases at V and 9 bases at J, with 22 bases between. Germline V CDR1 and CDR2: MGHDK, SYGVNS. The CDR3 spells CASTFYVDSPGEQFF. The DNA for the CDR3 is TGTGCCAGCACCTTTTATGTGGATTCCCCCGGTGAGCAGTTCTTC.

The rearrangement joins TRBV7-2 to TRBJ1-3; D not certain. The CDR3 contains 15 residues. Trimming shortened V by 3 bases and J by 0 bases, and 9 bases separated the two germline ends. Germline V gene lookup returns CDR1 SGHTA and CDR2 FQGNSA. The CDR3 is CASSFNGHSGNTIYF. CDR3 DNA: TGTGCCAGCAGCTTTAATGGGCACTCTGGAAACACCATATATTTT.

The chain couples TRBV6-2 or TRBV6-3 to TRBJ2-5; D gene ambiguous. The CDR3 sequence is 12 residues long. From germline, CDR1 is MNHEY and CDR2 SVGEGT. V lost 4 bases and J lost 10, with 13 bases in between. CDR3 bases: TGTGCCAGCAGTTTCGCTCGGGTCATCCAGTACTTC. Protein sequence: CASSFARVIQYF.

In its sample, this clone was seen once. The chain is built from TRBV6-6 and TRBJ1-3, with D perhaps matching TRBD1 (5 bases). Germline CDR1 MNHNY, CDR2 SVGAGI (reference sequence). This CDR3 region has 14 residues. The V end was cut by 5 bases, the J end by 0 bases, with 8 bases between. CDR3 in amino acids: CASSRGVSGNTIYF. The CDR3 nucleotides read TGTGCCAGCAGTCGAGGGGTCTCTGGAAACACCATATATTTT.

In DNA form, the CDR3 reads TGTGCCTGGAGTGTTGTTCTTATGAACACTGAAGCTTTCTTT. As protein: CAWSVVLMNTEAFF. The chain couples TRBV30 to TRBJ1-1; D remains unclear. Germline V gene data show CDR1 as GTSNPN and CDR2 as SVGIG (reference sequence). The length of the CDR3 is 14 residues. Trimming took 0 bases from V and 0 from J, leaving 8 bases between them.

The chain uses TRBV5-1 and TRBJ2-2, with D maybe TRBD1 (6 bases). Trimming shortened V by 4 bases and J by 1 base, and 11 bases separated the two germline ends. The germline V gene has CDR1 SGHRS and CDR2 YFSETQ. The CDR3 runs 15 residues. CDR3 bases: TGCGCCAGCAGCGACGGACAGTTGAACACCGGGGAGCTGTTTTTT. Translated: CASSDGQLNTGELFF.

This clone was detected once. This chain links TRBV7-9 with TRBJ2-2; D not resolved. The germline V gene encodes CDR1 SEHNR and CDR2 FQNEAQ (reference sequence). CDR3 length equals 13 residues. Between the trimmed V and J ends, which lost 2 bases and 4 bases, there was a span of 5 bases. CDR3 amino acids: CASSLRPTGELFF. The CDR3, as DNA: TGTGCCAGCAGCTTAAGGCCCACCGGGGAGCTGTTTTTT.